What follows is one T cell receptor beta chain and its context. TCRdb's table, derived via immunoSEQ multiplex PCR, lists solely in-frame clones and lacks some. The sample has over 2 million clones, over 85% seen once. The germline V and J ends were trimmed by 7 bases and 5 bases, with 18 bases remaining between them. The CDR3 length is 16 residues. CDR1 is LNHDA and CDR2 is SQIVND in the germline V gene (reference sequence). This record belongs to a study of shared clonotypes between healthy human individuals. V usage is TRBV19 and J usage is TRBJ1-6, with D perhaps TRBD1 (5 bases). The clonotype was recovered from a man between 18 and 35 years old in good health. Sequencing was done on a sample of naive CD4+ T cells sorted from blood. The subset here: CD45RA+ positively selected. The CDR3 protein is CASTDGLGPDNSPLHF. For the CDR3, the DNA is TGTGCCAGTACCGATGGACTGGGGCCGGATAATTCACCCCTCCACTTT.